The next 7 T cell receptor beta chains were all read from a single sample in a study of T cell changes during pregnancy in multiple sclerosis (dated by TCRdb to about 2019). Library generation was performed with the immunoSEQ multiplex PCR assay. TCRdb re-hosts the immuneACCESS table, in-frame sequences only. Its copies lack some clones; in the studies checked, an unresolved V gene accounts for under half of them, and the cause for the rest is not known. For this sample there are tens of thousands of clones; around 85% appear just once. Jointly, the top ten make up less than 4% of the sample. This sample comprised peripheral blood, obtained before pregnancy. These receptors came from a female donor with multiple sclerosis, enrolled in a pregnancy study.

This clone has only one observation. The chain links TRBV9 to TRBJ1-1; tentatively, D is TRBD1 (6 bases). The CDR3 is 13 residues long. Trimming removed 5 bases at V and 3 bases at J, with 11 bases between. The germline CDR1 and CDR2 sequences are SGDLS and YYNGEE. The CDR3 coding sequence is TGTGCCAGCAGTTCGGACAGCTACACTGAAGCTTTCTTT. It encodes CASSSDSYTEAFF. The whole variable domain, filled in from reference TRBV9 and TRBJ1-1, reads DSGVTQTPKHLITATGQRVTLRCSPRSGDLSVYWYQQSLDQGLQFLIQYYNGEERAKGNILERFSAQQFPDLHSELNLSSLELGDSALYFCASSSDSYTEAFFGQGTRLTVV.

The genes are TRBV5-1 and TRBJ2-1; TRBD2 agrees at 15 bases. Germline V CDR1 and CDR2: SGHRS, YFSETQ. This CDR3 region has 15 residues. The V segment lost 4 bases and the J segment 9 bases; nucleotides outside the gene matches: 5. DNA of the CDR3: TGCGCCAGCAGCCCCCGGACTAGCGGGAGGGGTGAGCAGTTCTTC. The encoded protein is CASSPRTSGRGEQFF. The full variable domain, in which reference TRBV5-1 and TRBJ2-1 provide the parts outside the CDR3, is KAGVTQTPRYLIKTRGQQVTLSCSPISGHRSVSWYQQTPGQGLQFLFEYFSETQRNKGNFPGRFSGRQFSNSRSEMNVSTLELGDSALYLCASSPRTSGRGEQFFGPGTRLTVL.

CDR3 DNA: TGTGCCAGCAGCCCCGCCACAGGGAGGAACACTGAAGCTTTCTTT. Its translation is CASSPATGRNTEAFF. The chain carries TRBV7-3 and TRBJ1-1, with D perhaps TRBD1 (6 bases). The germline V gene encodes CDR1 SGHTA and CDR2 FQGTGA. The CDR3 has 15 residues. V lost 5 bases to trimming and J lost 1 base, with 14 bases between them.

V usage is TRBV7-8 and J usage is TRBJ1-5; 7 bases agree with TRBD1. The junction had 11 bases not matched to a gene; V was cut back by 5 bases and J by 4 bases. Germline loops: CDR1 SGHVS, CDR2 FQNEAQ. The CDR3 totals 16 residues. CDR3 DNA: TGTGCCAGCAGCCCGACCACAGGGGAAGTAAATCAGCCCCAGCATTTT. The encoded protein is CASSPTTGEVNQPQHF. The whole variable domain, remainder taken from reference TRBV7-8 and TRBJ1-5, is GAGVSQSPRYKVAKRGQDVALRCDPISGHVSLFWYQQALGQGPEFLTYFQNEAQLDKSGLPSDRFFAERPEGSVSTLKIQRTQQEDSAVYLCASSPTTGEVNQPQHFGDGTRLSIL.

The V and J genes are TRBV18 and TRBJ1-5; D possibly corresponds to TRBD1 (5 bases). This CDR3 has 13 residues. In germline, CDR1 is KGHSH, CDR2 LQKENI. The germline V and J ends were trimmed by 1 base and 9 bases, with 10 bases remaining between them. CDR3 in amino acids: CASSPRDWGPQHF. Here the CDR3 DNA reads TGTGCCAGCTCACCACGGGACTGGGGGCCCCAGCATTTT.

The chain links TRBV6-4 to TRBJ2-2, with 12 nucleotides matching TRBD2. J lost 7 bases, V lost 6 bases, and 6 bases had no gene match. Germline V lookup: CDR1 MRHNA, CDR2 SNTAGT. The CDR3 covers 15 residues. The CDR3 reads CASRRLAGDGGELFF. The CDR3 nucleotides read TGTGCCAGCAGAAGACTAGCGGGAGATGGCGGGGAGCTGTTTTTT.

The chain joins TRBV27 to TRBJ2-7; TRBD2 matches 9 bases. V shed 7 bases, J shed 3 bases, and the junction held 7 bases outside the gene matches. CDR1 MNHEY and CDR2 SMNVEV come from the germline V gene (reference sequence). The CDR3 has 14 residues. The CDR3 sequence: CASTPLAGNYEQYF. The CDR3 DNA follows: TGTGCCAGCACTCCCCTAGCGGGAAACTACGAGCAGTACTTC.